One sample yielded the 8 T cell receptor beta chains listed below, sequenced in a study of naive and memory T cell subsets. Two oligonucleotides, mixed equimolar, formed the beta constant-region primer covering TRBC1 and TRBC2. MiXCR was run by TCRdb on the UMI-ligation and nested PCR reads, yielding one entry per CDR3 protein. The sample carries 100,000 or so distinct CDR3 sequences, 7% recorded once. Sequenced: central memory CD4+ T cells from blood. All receptors derive from a human donor in good health.

This clonotype was detected only a few times. This chain uses TRBV2 with TRBJ2-1; 8 bases line up with TRBD2. V dropped 6 bases and J dropped 6; count of bases not matched to a gene: 10. Looked up from germline, CDR1 is SNHLY and CDR2 is FYNNEI. The CDR3 runs 15 residues. The CDR3 protein is CASSQTGLVGNEQFF. The CDR3 DNA reads TGTGCCAGCAGCCAGACGGGACTAGTCGGCAATGAGCAGTTCTTC.

This clonotype was recorded many times. The rearrangement joins TRBV24-1 to TRBJ2-1; maybe TRBD1 (5 bases). The CDR3 has 16 residues. Germline V lookup: CDR1 KGHDR, CDR2 SFDVKD. V lost 1 base, J lost 2 bases, and 11 bases lay in between. CDR3 sequence: CATSDFLAGTYNEQFF. The CDR3 nucleotides read TGTGCCACCAGTGATTTTTTGGCAGGGACCTACAATGAGCAGTTCTTC.

The rearrangement joins TRBV30 to TRBJ1-6; D unclear. There are 16 residues in the CDR3. The germline CDR1 and CDR2 sequences are GTSNPN and SVGIG (reference sequence). The CDR3 region is CAIQPGTGLRFSPLHF. DNA for the CDR3: TGTGCAATACAGCCCGGCACTGGTCTGAGATTTTCACCCCTCCACTTT.

The rearrangement links TRBV6-1 to TRBJ2-3, with D possibly TRBD2 on 6 matching bases. V lost 4 bases and J 0 bases, leaving 14 bases between the germline ends. The germline V gene encodes CDR1 MNHNS and CDR2 SASEGT. There are 16 residues in the CDR3. This CDR3 is CASSGWAGTSTDTQYF. DNA for the CDR3: TGTGCCAGCAGTGGTTGGGCGGGGACGAGCACAGATACGCAGTATTTT.

This clonotype was counted a few times. DNA of the CDR3: TGTGCCACTAAGGGGGAGCTCCCCGTAAATGAGCAGTTCTTC. It is translated as CATKGELPVNEQFF. The chain uses TRBV19 and TRBJ2-1; D may be TRBD1 (6 bases). Trimming cost V 10 bases and J 7 bases, with 20 bases left between them. Germline loops: CDR1 LNHDA, CDR2 SQIVND (reference sequence). The CDR3 loop spans 14 amino acids.

As regards this clonotype: Relative to the germline gene, one junction end is altered; a read error may explain this. The rearrangement joins TRBV29-1 to TRBJ2-7, with 7 bases matching TRBD1. The CDR3 consists of 12 residues. Germline V gene lookup returns CDR1 SQVTM and CDR2 ANQGSEA. CDR3 sequence (DNA): TGCAGCGTTGAGACAGGGTCCTACGAGCAGTGCTTC. Protein: CSVETGSYEQCF.

As for this clonotype: The junction departs from the called germline gene at one end, perhaps through a read error. The V and J genes are TRBV3-1 and TRBJ2-1; D is unclear. Germline V gives CDR1 LGHDT, CDR2 YNNKEL (reference sequence). This CDR3 is 13 amino acids long. The CDR3, as DNA: TGTGCAAGCAGATTCCAGGCTTACAATGAGCAGTTCTTC. This gives the protein CASRFQAYNEQFF.

This clonotype was seen only a few times. V is TRBV7-2 and J is TRBJ2-4, with 9 bases fitting TRBD2. Germline values: CDR1 SGHTA, CDR2 FQGNSA. The CDR3 is 18 residues long. J gave up 4 bases and V 5 bases, and 15 bases lay outside the gene matches. CDR3 coding DNA: TGTGCCAGCAGCCCCGGTTGGGGGGCGGGAGGGAGTAAAAACATTCAGTACTTC. Its protein product is CASSPGWGAGGSKNIQYF.